Following are 18 T cell receptor beta chains from one sample sequenced in a study of shared clonotypes between healthy human individuals. Naive CD8 cells lacked CD45RO and underwent positive selection for CCR7, leaving out terminally differentiated effector memory CD45RA+ cells. TCRdb's copy holds only in-frame clones and misses some; the assay was immunoSEQ multiplex PCR. The profile covers some 2 million clones, with about 95% appearing a single time and 0.85% to 1.3% taken by the ten largest. Material for sequencing was naive CD8+ T cells sorted from blood. These TCRs come from a young man in good health.

This clone was detected many times. The chain carries TRBV4-3 and TRBJ2-5, with D possibly being TRBD2 (6 bases). V was clipped by 0 bases and J by 5 bases, with 10 bases between them. The CDR3 is 14 amino acids. The V gene's germline CDR1 is LGHNA and CDR2 YSLEER. Here the CDR3 reads CASSQEPGSETQYF. The CDR3 nucleotides read TGCGCCAGCAGCCAAGAGCCCGGGAGTGAGACCCAGTACTTC.

On this clone: Other DNA sequences in the sample encode the same CDR3. CDR3 sequence reads: CASSPRTGGNTEAFF. Written as DNA, the CDR3 is TGTGCCAGCAGTCCACGGACAGGGGGCAACACTGAAGCTTTCTTT. This chain joins TRBV27 and TRBJ1-1; 11 nucleotides match TRBD1. This CDR3 comprises 15 residues. V was pared by 5 bases and J by 2 bases, with 4 bases of the junction left unmatched. Germline CDR1 reads MNHEY; CDR2 reads SMNVEV (reference sequence).

As for this clone: Other nucleotide sequences in the sample specify the same CDR3. The CDR3 is CSGGQLNTEAFF. The CDR3 DNA is TGCAGCGGTGGACAGCTGAACACTGAAGCTTTCTTT. This chain joins TRBV29-1 and TRBJ1-1; maybe TRBD1 (6 bases). This CDR3 has 12 amino acids. With 7 bases removed from V and 0 bases from J, the gap between germline ends came to 9 bases. Germline CDR1 SQVTM, CDR2 ANQGSEA.

Only one count was recorded for this clone. The identical CDR3 is also encoded by other nucleotide sequences in the sample. The chain uses TRBV9 and TRBJ1-2; D may be TRBD1 (5 bases). V dropped 2 bases and J dropped 8 bases, with 13 bases sitting between them. The CDR3 extends over 13 amino acids. Germline CDR1 SGDLS, CDR2 YYNGEE. CDR3 coding DNA: TGTGCCAGCAGCGTGGGGGGGTTGTACGGCTACACCTTC. Protein product: CASSVGGLYGYTF.

The J gene is TRBJ1-2, the V gene TRBV6-5, with a tentative D call TRBD1 (6 bases). The CDR3 spans 15 residues. Trimming left V 5 bases short and J 7 bases short, with 20 bases between. The germline gives CDR1 MNHEY, CDR2 SVGAGI. The DNA of the CDR3 is TGTGCCAGCAGTCCGGACGATCCCACAGGGAGTGGCTACACCTTC. This codes for CASSPDDPTGSGYTF.

This chain uses TRBV9 with TRBJ2-4, with 7 bases lining up with TRBD1. The V gene's germline CDR1 is SGDLS and CDR2 YYNGEE. After removal of 4 bases from V and 5 bases from J, the junction contained 6 bases not matched to a gene. The CDR3 sequence is 14 residues long. This CDR3 reads CASSSTTGENIQYF. CDR3 sequence (DNA): TGTGCCAGCAGCTCAACAACAGGGGAAAACATTCAGTACTTC.

Comments on this clone: This CDR3 is also generated by other DNA sequences in the sample. V gene TRBV7-9 combines with J gene TRBJ2-7; D may correspond to TRBD1 or TRBD2 (5 bases each). Germline CDR1 is SEHNR and CDR2 is FQNEAQ (reference sequence). V shed 5 bases and J shed 3 bases, with 14 bases lying between them. The CDR3 runs 14 residues. The CDR3 spells CASSLSGTSYEQYF. DNA for the CDR3: TGTGCCAGCAGCCTATCCGGGACCAGCTACGAGCAGTACTTC.

The CDR3 loop reads CASSRTESYEQYF. In nucleotides, the CDR3 is TGTGCCAGCAGCCGGACGGAGAGCTACGAGCAGTACTTC. The chain carries TRBV6-1 and TRBJ2-7; no reliable D call. The CDR3 has 13 residues. In germline, CDR1 is MNHNS, CDR2 SASEGT. V was pared by 6 bases and J by 3 bases, with 12 bases between.

The rearrangement joins TRBV6-5 to TRBJ2-1; the D gene could be TRBD1 or TRBD2 (5 bases each). Germline V gene lookup returns CDR1 MNHEY and CDR2 SVGAGI. V was trimmed by 2 bases and J by 10 bases, leaving 12 bases between them. The CDR3 has 13 residues. The CDR3 protein is CASSYSSGTEQFF. CDR3 in DNA: TGTGCCAGCAGTTACAGTTCAGGGACCGAGCAGTTCTTC.

V gene TRBV6-1 combines with J gene TRBJ1-1; TRBD1 matches at 8 bases. From germline, CDR1 is MNHNS and CDR2 SASEGT. V gave up 10 bases and J gave up 5 bases; unmatched junction bases: 6. The CDR3 contains 12 residues. The CDR3 bases are TGTGCCACTTACAGGGGGGGGACTGAAGCTTTCTTT. This gives the protein CATYRGGTEAFF.

This chain joins TRBV27 and TRBJ2-7; the D is unclear. The CDR3 is 11 residues long. The V and J ends lost 8 bases and 5 bases respectively, with 10 bases between them. Germline V gene sequence: CDR1 MNHEY, CDR2 SMNVEV (reference sequence). As DNA, the CDR3 is TGTGCCAGCGGTTGGGTGGACGAGCAGTACTTC. As protein: CASGWVDEQYF.

This sequence joins TRBV29-1 and TRBJ2-7; D is unclear. Trimming took off 0 bases at V and 5 bases at J, with 17 bases between the two ends. CDR3 size: 15 residues. Germline V gene lookup returns CDR1 SQVTM and CDR2 ANQGSEA. CDR3: CSVEDTSVREHEQYF. CDR3 DNA sequence: TGCAGCGTTGAAGATACATCCGTGAGAGAACACGAGCAGTACTTC.

The chain employs TRBV4-1 and TRBJ1-6; 10 nucleotides agree with TRBD1. Unmatched junction bases numbered 1, after V lost 4 bases and J lost 7 bases. CDR3 size: 14 residues. Germline CDR1 MGHRA, CDR2 YSYEKL. The CDR3 DNA sequence: TGCGCCAGCAGCCCGGACAGGGGGAATTCACCCCTCCACTTT. This translates into CASSPDRGNSPLHF.

The J gene is TRBJ1-2, the V gene TRBV5-6; TRBD1 matches at 9 bases. The germline V gene has CDR1 SGHDT and CDR2 YYEEEE. V gave up 0 bases and J gave up 7 bases; unmatched junction bases: 1. The length of the CDR3 is 13 residues. CDR3 nucleotide sequence: TGTGCCAGCAGCTTGGAGACAGGGGGTGGCTACACCTTC. Protein sequence: CASSLETGGGYTF.

V is TRBV7-9 and J is TRBJ2-7, with 11 bases identical to TRBD2. The CDR3 covers 16 residues. V was pared by 4 bases and J by 7 bases, with 12 bases of the junction left unmatched. CDR1 and CDR2 (germline): SEHNR, FQNEAQ (reference sequence). CDR3: CASSSPTSGTLGEQYF. CDR3 coding DNA: TGTGCCAGCAGCTCCCCGACTAGCGGGACCCTCGGGGAGCAGTACTTC.

This rearrangement joins TRBV7-9 to TRBJ2-4, with 9 bases that match TRBD1. Germline-derived CDR1 and CDR2 are SEHNR and FQNEAQ (reference sequence). The CDR3 is 17 amino acids. V trimming: 0 bases; J trimming: 4 bases; junction bases outside the gene matches: 7. CDR3 region: CASSLANLGQGKNIQYF. CDR3 nucleotide sequence: TGTGCCAGCAGCTTAGCGAACCTCGGACAGGGGAAAAACATTCAGTACTTC.

In regard to this clone: This specimen includes other DNA sequences encoding the same CDR3. This chain uses TRBV6-5 with TRBJ1-1; D remains unclear. V was pared by 2 bases and J by 1 base, with 5 bases between. In germline, CDR1 is MNHEY, CDR2 SVGAGI. The CDR3 has 13 amino acids. The DNA of the CDR3 is TGTGCCAGCAGTTACGCGGAGAACACTGAAGCTTTCTTT. It specifies CASSYAENTEAFF.

The chain combines TRBV27 with TRBJ1-4; 10 positions match TRBD1. Unmatched junction bases numbered 8, after V lost 5 bases and J lost 8 bases. This CDR3 has 15 residues. Germline CDR1 reads MNHEY; CDR2 reads SMNVEV (reference sequence). Here the CDR3 DNA reads TGTGCCAGCAGTGGGCCGGGACAGGGGTTCGAAAAACTGTTTTTT. Translating gives CASSGPGQGFEKLFF.